This T cell receptor beta chain comes out of a study of shared clonotypes between healthy human individuals. Overall study: Per-donor plates numbered three CD4 naive, three CD4 memory, two CD8 naive and one CD8 memory.

Repertoires were generated with immunoSEQ multiplex PCR, while TCRdb's copy carries only in-frame clones and drops some. The profile shows about 2,200,000 clones, about 93% of them singletons. Selected positively for CCR7 and CD45RO-negative, naive CD8 cells excluded terminally differentiated effector memory CD45RA+ cells. Specimen: naive CD8+ T cells from PBMCs. The clonotype originates from a man between 18 and 29 years old in good health. Some clones in this sample may be carry-over from other donors' samples.

As DNA, the CDR3 is TGTGCCAGTAGTATAGAGGACAGGGTCGAGGAGCAGTTCTTC. Protein sequence: CASSIEDRVEEQFF. The rearrangement links TRBV19 to TRBJ2-1; 8 bases are shared with TRBD1. Germline V gives CDR1 LNHDA, CDR2 SQIVND (reference sequence). This CDR3 contains 14 residues. The junction had 5 bases not matched to a gene; V was cut back by 0 bases and J by 10 bases. The variable domain in full, completed from reference TRBV19 and TRBJ2-1, reads DGGITQSPKYLFRKEGQNVTLSCEQNLNHDAMYWYRQDPGQGLRLIYYSQIVNDFQKGDIAEGYSVSREKKESFPLTVTSAQKNPTAFYLCASSIEDRVEEQFFGPGTRLTVL.